A single sample gave rise to the 8 T cell receptor beta chains below, sequenced in a study of cytomegalovirus exposure and HLA in healthy donors. Researchers ran the PCR with 60 Vbeta and 13 Jbeta primers. TCRdb keeps only in-frame clones here, not all; method: immunoSEQ multiplex PCR. The profile shows approximately 200,000 clones, over 60% of them singletons. Sample: PBMCs. These receptors originate from a man aged 35-49 years in good health and CMV-seronegative.

V usage is TRBV28 and J usage is TRBJ1-2; TRBD1 matches at 9 bases. The CDR3 runs 13 residues. Germline lookup yields CDR1 MDHEN and CDR2 SYDVKM. CDR3 protein: CGTTGQGTYGYTF. CDR3 nucleotides: TGTGGAACTACGGGACAGGGTACATATGGCTACACCTTC.

The rearrangement uses TRBV7-2 and TRBJ1-2, with D perhaps TRBD1 (5 bases). V was pared by 3 bases and J by 5 bases, with 13 bases between. This CDR3 has 14 amino acids. Germline V gives CDR1 SGHTA, CDR2 FQGNSA. CDR3: CASSFSQGGYGYTF. In DNA, the CDR3 is TGTGCCAGCAGCTTTTCTCAGGGAGGGTATGGCTACACCTTC.

About this clone: At one end the junction does not follow the germline gene, possibly because of a read error. The CDR3 sequence is CSSSLGSYEQYF. The CDR3 DNA is TGTTCCAGCAGCTTGGGGAGCTACGAGCAGTACTTC. The chain links TRBV7-9 to TRBJ2-7, with D maybe TRBD2 (5 bases). The CDR3 runs to 12 residues. Germline CDR1 SEHNR, CDR2 FQNEAQ (reference sequence).

This CDR3 reads CATSRDIAGGGDTQYF. The DNA of the CDR3 is TGTGCCACCAGCAGAGATATAGCGGGGGGTGGAGATACGCAGTATTTT. The chain recombines TRBV15 with TRBJ2-3; TRBD2 agrees at 10 bases. Germline-derived CDR1 and CDR2 are LNHNV and YYDKDF (reference sequence). CDR3 length: 16 residues. The ends lost 0 bases at V and 5 bases at J; junction bases unmatched: 5.

This chain connects TRBV28 to TRBJ2-7; maybe TRBD1 (6 bases). The CDR3 has 14 residues. CDR1 is MDHEN, CDR2 SYDVKM, per germline. V was cut by 3 bases and J by 6 bases, with 15 bases left in between. The CDR3 nucleotides are TGTGCCAGCAGTTTGGGACAAAATCCCCCCGAGCAGTACTTC. Translated, it gives CASSLGQNPPEQYF.

The rearrangement uses TRBV7-2 and TRBJ2-3, with D maybe TRBD2 (6 bases). This CDR3 contains 15 residues. Deletions cut 5 bases from V and 9 bases from J, with 21 bases between. Germline CDR1 and CDR2: SGHTA and FQGNSA. The DNA for the CDR3 is TGTGCCAGCAGCCGTATCTCGACTACCCGGGAGACGCAGTATTTT. It encodes CASSRISTTRETQYF.

This clone occurred a few times. The chain has TRBV19 and TRBJ1-5, with 7 bases lining up with TRBD1. Germline lookup yields CDR1 LNHDA and CDR2 SQIVND (reference sequence). J lost 0 bases, V lost 4 bases, and 3 bases had no gene match. CDR3 size: 15 residues. CDR3 nucleotides: TGTGCCAGTAGTAGGGACAGCTATAGCAATCAGCCCCAGCATTTT. Protein sequence: CASSRDSYSNQPQHF.

The chain couples TRBV7-9 to TRBJ2-7; TRBD1 matches at 8 bases. V lost 5 bases to trimming and J lost 3 bases; unmatched junction nucleotides: 15. This CDR3 has 17 residues. CDR1 SEHNR and CDR2 FQNEAQ come from the germline V gene (reference sequence). The CDR3 protein is CASSQPLGDRRLYEQYF. DNA for the CDR3: TGTGCCAGCAGCCAACCACTTGGGGACAGGCGACTCTACGAGCAGTACTTC.